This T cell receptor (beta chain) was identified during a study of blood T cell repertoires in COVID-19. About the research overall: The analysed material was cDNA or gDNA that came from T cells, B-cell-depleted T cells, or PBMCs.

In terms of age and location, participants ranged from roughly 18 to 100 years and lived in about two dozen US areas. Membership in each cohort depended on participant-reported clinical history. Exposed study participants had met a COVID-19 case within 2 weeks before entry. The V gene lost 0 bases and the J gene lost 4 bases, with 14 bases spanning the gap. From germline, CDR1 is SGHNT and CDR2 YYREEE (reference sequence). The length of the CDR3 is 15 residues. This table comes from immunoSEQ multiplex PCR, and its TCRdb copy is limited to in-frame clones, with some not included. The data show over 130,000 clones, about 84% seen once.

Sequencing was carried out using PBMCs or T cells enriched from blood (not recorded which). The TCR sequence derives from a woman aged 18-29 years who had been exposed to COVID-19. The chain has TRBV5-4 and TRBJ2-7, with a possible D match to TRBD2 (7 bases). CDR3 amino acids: CASSLGGGLTYEQYF. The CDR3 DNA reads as TGTGCCAGCAGCTTGGGCGGGGGCCTGACTTACGAGCAGTACTTC.